One and the same sample provided the 9 T cell receptor beta chains below, sequenced in a study of blood T cell repertoires in COVID-19. Profiled with immunoSEQ multiplex PCR; TCRdb holds only in-frame clones, not every one. Here the sample spans over 65,000 clones, under 90% being singletons. The sequencing input was peripheral blood. The receptors derive from a man older than 75 with acute or convalescent COVID-19.

The chain combines TRBV4-1 with TRBJ2-3; TRBD2 matches at 7 bases. Germline CDR1 reads MGHRA; CDR2 reads YSYEKL. This CDR3 comprises 16 residues. Trimming at V came to 0 bases and at J to 1 base, leaving 4 bases not matched to a gene. The CDR3 here is CASSQEASGGTDTQYF. CDR3 nucleotides: TGCGCCAGCAGCCAAGAGGCTAGCGGAGGCACAGATACGCAGTATTTT.

This clone was counted a few times. J is TRBJ1-6 and V is TRBV7-9; a weak D match, TRBD1 (6 bases). There are 16 residues in the CDR3. V gave up 4 bases and J gave up 8 bases, with 18 bases separating them. Germline loops: CDR1 SEHNR, CDR2 FQNEAQ (reference sequence). CDR3 loop: CASSSYLTGRDSPLHF. CDR3 sequence (DNA): TGTGCCAGCAGCTCGTATCTAACAGGGCGGGATTCACCCCTCCACTTT.

This chain joins TRBV19 and TRBJ2-5; 7 nucleotides match TRBD1. Germline CDR1 and CDR2: LNHDA and SQIVND (reference sequence). Trimming took 7 bases from V and 4 from J; bases not matched to a gene: 12. The CDR3 has 15 residues. CDR3 DNA: TGTGCCAGTAAGAACAGGGGCGCTGGAAGAGAGACCCAGTACTTC. Translating gives CASKNRGAGRETQYF.

This clone showed up just a few times. V gene TRBV15 combines with J gene TRBJ2-6; TRBD2 aligns across 8 bases. Unmatched junction bases numbered 0, after V lost 0 bases and J lost 2 bases. Germline values: CDR1 LNHNV, CDR2 YYDKDF (reference sequence). This CDR3 spans 16 amino acids. The CDR3 here is CATSRDSGTGANVLTF. The DNA of the CDR3 is TGTGCCACCAGCAGAGATAGCGGGACTGGGGCCAACGTCCTGACTTTC.

This rearrangement joins TRBV12-3 or TRBV12-4 to TRBJ2-7; D is uncertain. V was shortened by 3 bases and J by 6 bases, with 9 bases between the two germline ends. The CDR3 consists of 12 residues. The CDR3 nucleotides read TGTGCCAGCAGTTTCTACCGCCTCGAGCAGTACTTC. It specifies CASSFYRLEQYF.

The chain uses TRBV5-1 and TRBJ2-1; the match to TRBD1 covers 7 bases. V shed 4 bases and J 3 bases; nucleotides not matched to a gene: 4. This CDR3 contains 14 residues. CDR1 is SGHRS, CDR2 YFSETQ, per germline. The CDR3 loop reads CASSLGQRYNEQFF. The CDR3 nucleotides are TGCGCCAGCAGCCTGGGACAGCGCTACAATGAGCAGTTCTTC.

The V and J genes are TRBV6-5 and TRBJ2-6, with D possibly matching TRBD1 (6 bases). Per the germline V gene, CDR1 is MNHEY and CDR2 is SVGAGI. The CDR3 runs 14 residues. V gave up 4 bases and J gave up 2 bases, with 6 bases separating them. CDR3 nucleotide sequence: TGTGCCAGCAGTTCAGGGGCTGGGGCCAACGTCCTGACTTTC. This gives the protein CASSSGAGANVLTF.

This chain joins TRBV9 and TRBJ2-1; 15 bases line up with TRBD2. V was pared by 3 bases and J by 4 bases, with 2 bases of the junction left unmatched. In germline, CDR1 is SGDLS, CDR2 YYNGEE. This CDR3 is built from 16 residues. CDR3 bases: TGTGCCAGCAGCGCTGGGACTAGCGGGAGGTACAATGAGCAGTTCTTC. Translating gives CASSAGTSGRYNEQFF.

The J gene is TRBJ2-1, the V gene TRBV7-9; 9 bases map to TRBD2. Germline CDR1 and CDR2: SEHNR and FQNEAQ (reference sequence). V trimming: 0 bases; J trimming: 8 bases; junction bases outside the gene matches: 8. The CDR3 is made up of 16 amino acids. The CDR3 nucleotides read TGTGCCAGCAGCTTAGCCTTAGCGGGAGCTTACGATGAGCAGTTCTTC. It translates to CASSLALAGAYDEQFF.